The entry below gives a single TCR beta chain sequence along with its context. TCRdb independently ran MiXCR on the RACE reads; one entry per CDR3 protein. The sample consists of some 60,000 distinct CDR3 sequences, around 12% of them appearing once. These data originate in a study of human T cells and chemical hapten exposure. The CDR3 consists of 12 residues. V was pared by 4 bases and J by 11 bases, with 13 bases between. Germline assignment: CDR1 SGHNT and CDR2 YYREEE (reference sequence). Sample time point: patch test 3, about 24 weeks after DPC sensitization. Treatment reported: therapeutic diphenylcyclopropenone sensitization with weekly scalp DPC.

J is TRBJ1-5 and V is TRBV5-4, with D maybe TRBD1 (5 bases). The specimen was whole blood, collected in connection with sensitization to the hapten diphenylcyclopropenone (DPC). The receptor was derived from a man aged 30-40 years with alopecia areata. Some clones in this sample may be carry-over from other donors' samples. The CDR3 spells CASSLAGGAQHF. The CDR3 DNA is TGTGCCAGCAGCCTGGCGGGGGGGGCCCAGCATTTT.